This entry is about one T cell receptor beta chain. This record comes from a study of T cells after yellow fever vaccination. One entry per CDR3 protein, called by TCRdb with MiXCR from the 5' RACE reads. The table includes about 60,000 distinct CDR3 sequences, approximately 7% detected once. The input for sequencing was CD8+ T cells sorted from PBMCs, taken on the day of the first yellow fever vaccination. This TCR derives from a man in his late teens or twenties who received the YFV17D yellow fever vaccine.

The CDR3 sequence: CATRLGQGVSEAFF. CDR3 in DNA: TGTGCCACGCGACTGGGACAGGGGGTTTCTGAAGCTTTCTTT. The chain couples TRBV10-3 to TRBJ1-1; 11 nucleotides line up with TRBD1. Germline loops: CDR1 ENHRY, CDR2 SYGVKD. Germline trimming cut 10 bases from V and 6 bases from J; bases unmatched to any gene: 10. There are 14 residues in the CDR3.